A selection of T cell receptor beta chains follows, all from one sample in a study of cytomegalovirus exposure and HLA in healthy donors. Produced via immunoSEQ multiplex PCR; TCRdb's table is partial and in-frame only. The table lists about 160,000 clones, 75% to 90% of them singletons. The sample taken for sequencing was PBMCs. These receptors originate from a young woman in good health and CMV-seronegative. The CDR3 runs from the conserved cysteine through the conserved F or W. The order of the fields is V gene, J gene, D gene, clone size, CDR3 length, CDR3 DNA, CDR3 protein. D genes are given only for firm matches. Size tells how often a clone was seen (once, few, many) or the class of an expanded clone, and some rows leave it out.

TRBV18	TRBJ1-2	TRBD1	NA	16	TGTGCCAGCTCACCAGGGACCGCAGGACAGGGAACTGGCTACACCTTC	CASSPGTAGQGTGYTF
TRBV4-1	TRBJ1-1	NA	NA	16	TGCGCCAGCAGCCAAGACCCGGGATTCATGAACACTGAAGCTTTCTTT	CASSQDPGFMNTEAFF
TRBV5-1	TRBJ1-1	NA	NA	15	TGCGCCAGCAGCCCCCGCTTACATTTGAACACTGAAGCTTTCTTT	CASSPRLHLNTEAFF
TRBV11-1	TRBJ2-7	NA	NA	14	TGTGCCAGCAACGATCAGGGGAGCTCCTACGAGCAGTACTTC	CASNDQGSSYEQYF
TRBV7-3	TRBJ2-7	NA	NA	15	TGTGCCAGCAGCTTAAATTTGGGGGGCTCCTACGAGCAGTACTTC	CASSLNLGGSYEQYF
TRBV30	TRBJ2-2	NA	NA	15	TGTGCCTGGAGTCCGGGGGTAACGGTTTCCGGGGAGCTGTTTTTT	CAWSPGVTVSGELFF
TRBV11-2	TRBJ2-7	TRBD1	NA	15	TGTGCCAGCAGCTTAGGGGGACAGGGGAACTACGAGCAGTACTTC	CASSLGGQGNYEQYF
TRBV27	TRBJ1-4	NA	NA	13	TGTGCCAGCAGCCCCTCCCTCGGTGAAAAACTGTTTTTT	CASSPSLGEKLFF
TRBV5-8	TRBJ1-4	TRBD1	NA	16	TGTGCCAGCAGATCTGGACAGGCGGCAACTAATGAAAAACTGTTTTTT	CASRSGQAATNEKLFF
TRBV29-1	TRBJ2-7	TRBD1	NA	12	TGCAGCGTCGAAGGGACAGGGCCCGAGCAGTACTTC	CSVEGTGPEQYF
TRBV5-6	TRBJ1-2	TRBD1	NA	16	TGTGCCAGCAGCTTGGTCTTTATTTCGACAGGGAAAGGCTACACCTTC	CASSLVFISTGKGYTF
TRBV7-2	TRBJ1-2	NA	NA	15	TGTGCCAGCAGCTTAAACAGGGTCACGAACTATGGCTACACCTTC	CASSLNRVTNYGYTF
TRBV6-1	TRBJ2-7	NA	NA	15	TGTGCCAGCAGTGAGTCCGGGACACTTCACTACGAGCAGTACTTC	CASSESGTLHYEQYF
TRBV7-8	TRBJ2-7	NA	NA	14	TGTGCCAGCTTCGAGAACAGGGTATCGCGGGAGCAGTACTTC	CASFENRVSREQYF
TRBV7-9	TRBJ2-7	NA	NA	13	TGTGTATCCGTCGGGGACTCCACCTACGAGCAGTACTTC	CVSVGDSTYEQYF
TRBV5-6	TRBJ1-4	NA	NA	17	TGTGCCAGCAGCTTGGCTCGTAGTCGTGGGACATCTGAAAAACTGTTTTTT	CASSLARSRGTSEKLFF
TRBV6-6	TRBJ2-1	TRBD2	NA	16	TGTGCCAGCAGACCCGGTGGACTAGGGAGTCATAATGAGCAGTTCTTC	CASRPGGLGSHNEQFF
TRBV2	TRBJ2-7	NA	NA	15	TGTGCCAGCACAAATCGGGACATCCAGCCCGACGAGCAGTACTTC	CASTNRDIQPDEQYF
TRBV30	TRBJ1-5	NA	once	15	TGTGCCTGGAACCCCAGGGGTCCCCTCAATCAGCCCCAGCATTTT	CAWNPRGPLNQPQHF
TRBV18	TRBJ1-3	NA	once	13	TGTGCCAGCTCACCTCAAAACGGGGACACCATATATTTT	CASSPQNGDTIYF
TRBV7-2	TRBJ1-1	NA	NA	12	TGTGCCAGCGGACATTCCCTCACTGAAGCTTTCTTT	CASGHSLTEAFF
TRBV5-1	TRBJ2-7	TRBD1	NA	15	TGCGCCAGCAGCGCTCCGGGACAGGGACGTTACGAGCAGTACTTC	CASSAPGQGRYEQYF
TRBV27	TRBJ1-5	NA	NA	13	TGTGCCAGCAGTTTAGAAGGGGCTCAGCCCCAGCATTTT	CASSLEGAQPQHF
TRBV7-2	TRBJ2-7	TRBD1	NA	15	TGTGCCAGCAGCTTAGTCGTGGGACAGATGAGGGGGCAGTACTTC	CASSLVVGQMRGQYF
TRBV27	TRBJ1-2	TRBD1	NA	14	TGTGCCAGCAGTTTATTAGGGGGCGGCTATGGCTACACCTTC	CASSLLGGGYGYTF
TRBV27	TRBJ2-1	TRBD2	NA	15	TGTGCCAGCAGTCCCCTAGCGGGAGGCTACAATGAGCAGTTCTTC	CASSPLAGGYNEQFF
TRBV19	TRBJ1-5	NA	many	15	TGTGCCAGTAGTAGAACCCAGTATAGCAATCAGCCCCAGCATTTT	CASSRTQYSNQPQHF
TRBV10-1	TRBJ2-1	TRBD2	NA	20	TGCGCCAGCACCATAAGGTGGGGACTAGCGGGGGGCTACTCCTACAATGAGCAGTTCTTC	CASTIRWGLAGGYSYNEQFF
TRBV30	TRBJ1-1	NA	NA	13	TGTGCCTGGAGTCGTTCCGTCTCCACTGAAGCTTTCTTT	CAWSRSVSTEAFF
TRBV4-3	TRBJ1-1	NA	NA	15	TGCGCCAGCAGCCAAGGGTCCGGGGAGAACACTGAAGCTTTCTTT	CASSQGSGENTEAFF
TRBV30	TRBJ1-1	NA	NA	11	TGTGCCTGGATTTCTACTCCGGGAGCTTTCTTT	CAWISTPGAFF
TRBV5-1	TRBJ2-7	NA	NA	13	TGCGCCAGCAGCAATAACGGTCCCTACGAGCAGTACTTC	CASSNNGPYEQYF
TRBV18	TRBJ2-7	TRBD1	once	16	TGTGCCAGCTCACCACTTGGGACAGGGACCACCTACGAGCAGTACTTC	CASSPLGTGTTYEQYF
TRBV6-5	TRBJ1-2	NA	NA	15	TGTGCCAGCAGTTTCCACAGGGCCCTTAACTATGGCTACACCTTC	CASSFHRALNYGYTF
TRBV6-5	TRBJ2-1	TRBD1	NA	13	TGTGCCAGCAGCCACCGGGACAGGGATATTCAGTTCTTC	CASSHRDRDIQFF
TRBV6-5	TRBJ2-7	NA	NA	14	TGTGCCAGCAGTTACTCCGGGGGGCTGGGCGAGCAGTACTTC	CASSYSGGLGEQYF
TRBV9	TRBJ2-1	NA	NA	17	TGTGCCAGCAGCGTAGATGAAGGCAGGGGATCCTACAATGAGCAGTTCTTC	CASSVDEGRGSYNEQFF
TRBV7-2	TRBJ2-1	TRBD2	NA	16	TGTGCCAGCAGCTTATGGGTAGCGGGAGTTGAGAATGAGCAGTTCTTC	CASSLWVAGVENEQFF
TRBV6-5	TRBJ1-1	NA	once	12	TGTGCCAGCAGGGATAGACAGGCCGAAGCTTTCTTT	CASRDRQAEAFF
TRBV30	TRBJ1-5	NA	NA	13	TGTGCCTGGTGTCCGGGGTGGGGTCAGCCCCAGCATTTT	CAWCPGWGQPQHF
TRBV18	TRBJ2-7	TRBD1	NA	12	TGTGCCAGCTCTCCCGACAGGGCCGAGCAGTACTTC	CASSPDRAEQYF
TRBV29-1	TRBJ2-7	TRBD2	NA	13	TGCAGCGCCAATGGGCGGGAGGGTTACGAGCAGTACTTC	CSANGREGYEQYF
TRBV4-1	TRBJ2-7	TRBD1	NA	16	TGCGCCAGCAGCCAGGGAGACAGGGGAAGCTCCTACGAGCAGTACTTC	CASSQGDRGSSYEQYF
TRBV5-6	TRBJ2-7	TRBD1	NA	14	TGTGCCAGCAGCCTCCGACAGGGGGCGTACGAGCAGTACTTC	CASSLRQGAYEQYF
TRBV7-9	TRBJ2-1	TRBD2	few	14	TGTGCCAGCAGCCAACTAGCGGGAGATGGTGAGCAGTTCTTC	CASSQLAGDGEQFF
TRBV5-1	TRBJ2-1	TRBD1	NA	15	TGCGCCAGCAGTTACGGGACAGGGAGAGACAATGAGCAGTTCTTC	CASSYGTGRDNEQFF
TRBV7-2	TRBJ1-5	TRBD1	NA	14	TGTGCCAGCAGCTCTGGACAGGGTGGACAGCCCCAGCATTTT	CASSSGQGGQPQHF